A selection of T cell receptor beta chains follows, all from one sample in a study of shared clonotypes between healthy human individuals. Repertoires were generated with immunoSEQ multiplex PCR, while TCRdb's copy carries only in-frame clones and drops some. The data contain hundreds of thousands of clones, about four fifths of them seen just once; the ten biggest clones take up less than 15%. Material for sequencing was PBMCs. These receptor sequences come from a woman in her thirties or forties in good health. Some clones in this sample may be carry-over from other donors' samples. CDR3s include the opening cysteine and the closing phenylalanine or tryptophan. The D gene is left open where the match is weak. Rows give clone size only sometimes, using once, few, many, or a class for an expanded clone.

TRBD1 | TRBJ2-3 | . | TRBV4-1 | CASSQWDRAGDTQYF | TGCGCCAGCAGCCAATGGGACAGGGCGGGAGATACGCAGTATTTT
. | TRBJ1-3 | once | TRBV5-1 | CASSLGGSSSGNTIYF | TGCGCCAGCAGCTTGGGGGGGTCGAGCTCTGGAAACACCATATATTTT
. | TRBJ1-2 | . | TRBV6-1 | CASSQQVTYYGYTF | TGTGCCAGCAGTCAACAGGTTACCTACTATGGCTACACCTTC
TRBD1 | TRBJ2-1 | few | TRBV29-1 | CSVDGTDSYNEQFF | TGCAGCGTCGATGGGACAGACTCCTACAATGAGCAGTTCTTC
. | TRBJ2-5 | . | TRBV7-9 | CASSRANQETQYF | TGTGCCAGCAGCCGTGCGAATCAAGAGACCCAGTACTTC
TRBD1 | TRBJ2-1 | . | TRBV29-1 | CSVIRGQGFDEQFF | TGCAGCGTGATCCGAGGACAGGGGTTCGATGAGCAGTTCTTC
. | TRBJ2-7 | . | TRBV29-1 | CSVAKQGRTGEQYF | TGCAGCGTTGCAAAACAGGGGAGGACCGGCGAGCAGTACTTC
. | TRBJ2-7 | . | TRBV5-1 | CASSFLPTGRPDQQYF | TGCGCCAGCAGTTTTCTCCCCACAGGCCGGCCCGACCAGCAGTACTTC
. | TRBJ2-1 | . | TRBV14 | CASSVDYSYNEQFF | TGTGCCAGCAGCGTGGACTACTCCTACAATGAGCAGTTCTTC
. | TRBJ2-2 | . | TRBV10-1 | CASSRELNTGELFF | TGCGCCAGCAGCAGGGAACTTAACACCGGGGAGCTGTTTTTT
. | TRBJ2-1 | once | TRBV4-1 | CASSQEQLVAYNEQFF | TGCGCCAGCAGCCAGGAACAACTAGTAGCCTACAATGAGCAGTTCTTC
. | TRBJ1-6 | . | TRBV28 | CASSSSVNSPLHF | .
TRBD1 | TRBJ1-1 | . | TRBV10-3 | CAIRDRGRGTEAFF | TGTGCCATCAGAGACAGGGGGCGCGGGACTGAAGCTTTCTTT
TRBD1 | TRBJ2-5 | few | TRBV9 | CASSAGTGLGQETQYF | TGTGCCAGCAGCGCCGGGACAGGGCTTGGACAAGAGACCCAGTACTTC
. | TRBJ1-1 | . | TRBV5-1 | CASSLAQGPTEAFF | TGCGCCAGCAGCTTGGCACAGGGCCCCACTGAAGCTTTCTTT
. | TRBJ2-1 | once | TRBV18 | CASPNPDRPNYEQFF | TGTGCCAGCCCTAACCCTGACAGGCCAAACTATGAGCAGTTCTTC
. | TRBJ1-1 | . | TRBV4-2 | CASSQLRVNTEAFF | TGTGCCAGCAGCCAACTAAGAGTGAACACTGAAGCTTTCTTT
TRBD1 | TRBJ2-3 | . | TRBV27 | CASSSRGQGGTDTQYF | TGTGCCAGCAGTTCTCGGGGACAGGGTGGCACAGATACGCAGTATTTT
. | TRBJ1-1 | . | TRBV29-1 | CSVGAARNTEAFF | TGCAGCGTTGGGGCAGCGAGGAACACTGAAGCTTTCTTT
TRBD2 | TRBJ2-7 | . | TRBV6-6 | CASGLAGGRGLDEQYF | TGTGCCAGCGGACTAGCGGGAGGTAGAGGGCTTGACGAGCAGTACTTC
. | TRBJ1-1 | . | TRBV28 | CASSSREGTEAFF | TGTGCCAGCAGCTCCCGGGAGGGCACTGAAGCTTTCTTT
TRBD2 | TRBJ2-2 | once | TRBV7-3 | CASSPTSGRARGTGELFF | TGTGCCAGCAGCCCTACTAGCGGGAGGGCTCGGGGCACCGGGGAGCTGTTTTTT
. | TRBJ2-7 | . | TRBV28 | CASSQLPSPSYEQYF | TGTGCCAGCAGTCAACTCCCGTCCCCTTCCTACGAGCAGTACTTC
. | TRBJ2-5 | . | TRBV30 | CAWSTGGETQYF | TGTGCCTGGAGTACAGGAGGGGAGACCCAGTACTTC
. | TRBJ2-3 | . | TRBV5-6 | CASSLGQRNTQYF | TGTGCCAGCAGCTTGGGACAAAGGAATACGCAGTATTTT
. | TRBJ2-7 | . | TRBV30 | CAWSVLPRGRRYF | TGTGCCTGGAGTGTACTTCCGCGCGGGCGTCGGTACTTC
. | TRBJ1-1 | . | TRBV28 | CASSLMSRAGVEWTEAFF | TGTGCCAGCAGTTTAATGTCTAGGGCAGGAGTAGAATGGACTGAAGCTTTCTTT
. | TRBJ2-7 | . | TRBV7-8 | CASSTKAAASYEQYF | TGTGCCAGCAGCACCAAGGCAGCGGCCTCCTACGAGCAGTACTTC
TRBD1 | TRBJ1-4 | . | TRBV7-9 | CASSFRTGAEKLFF | TGTGCCAGCAGCTTCCGGACAGGGGCTGAAAAACTGTTTTTT
TRBD2 | TRBJ2-1 | once | TRBV7-9 | CASSPFGREGYNEQFF | TGTGCCAGCAGCCCCTTCGGGCGGGAGGGGTACAATGAGCAGTTCTTC
. | TRBJ2-3 | . | TRBV5-6 | CASSLAVDFSTDTQYF | TGTGCCAGCAGCTTGGCAGTGGATTTTAGCACAGATACGCAGTATTTT
TRBD1 | TRBJ2-7 | . | TRBV27 | CASSEDREYEQYF | TGTGCCAGCAGCGAGGACAGGGAATACGAGCAGTACTTC
TRBD1 | TRBJ1-5 | . | TRBV7-6 | CASSPGTGQSNQPQHF | TGTGCCAGCAGCCCGGGGACAGGGCAAAGCAATCAGCCCCAGCATTTT
. | TRBJ1-5 | once | TRBV30 | CAWSVNRGQPQHF | TGTGCCTGGAGTGTAAATAGGGGGCAGCCCCAGCATTTT
. | TRBJ1-5 | . | TRBV4-2 | CASSQVEHLSNQPQHF | TGTGCCAGCAGCCAAGTCGAACATCTTAGCAATCAGCCCCAGCATTTT
TRBD1 | TRBJ2-1 | . | TRBV7-8 | CASTIDRGGMMFF | TGTGCCAGCACCATCGACAGGGGCGGGATGATGTTCTTC
TRBD1 | TRBJ1-1 | few | TRBV19 | CASSPGTGGVGTEAFF | TGTGCCAGTAGCCCCGGGACAGGGGGCGTCGGCACTGAAGCTTTCTTT
. | TRBJ1-1 | . | TRBV21-1 | CASSKGARFRAGNTEAFF | TGTGCCAGCAGCAAAGGGGCTCGTTTTCGGGCGGGGAACACTGAAGCTTTCTTT
. | TRBJ1-1 | . | TRBV20-1 | CSAAGNEAFF | TGCAGTGCTGCCGGGAATGAAGCTTTCTTT
. | TRBJ2-7 | . | TRBV30 | CAWNLVGLLGEQYF | TGTGCCTGGAACCTAGTTGGTTTGCTGGGCGAGCAGTACTTC
TRBD1 | TRBJ1-2 | . | TRBV7-8 | CASSLDLWGQGSGYTF | TGTGCCAGCAGCTTAGATCTCTGGGGACAGGGATCTGGCTACACCTTC
. | TRBJ2-7 | . | TRBV28 | CASSPTLAPTYEQYF | TGTGCCAGCAGTCCCACCCTCGCCCCGACCTACGAGCAGTACTTC
. | TRBJ1-2 | . | TRBV30 | CAWRLLGVTGYTF | TGTGCCTGGAGACTGCTTGGGGTTACAGGCTACACCTTC
. | TRBJ2-7 | once | TRBV28 | CAIGRPPYEQYF | TGTGCCATAGGGAGGCCCCCCTACGAGCAGTACTTC
. | TRBJ2-7 | few | TRBV11-2 | CASSAGASYEQYF | TGTGCCAGCAGCGCTGGTGCATCCTACGAGCAGTACTTC
TRBD2 | TRBJ2-1 | . | TRBV15 | CATSRDRAGGPGEQFF | TGTGCCACCAGCAGAGATAGGGCGGGAGGGCCAGGTGAGCAGTTCTTC
TRBD1 | TRBJ2-7 | once | TRBV19 | CASSTWTGRYEQYF | TGTGCCAGTAGTACCTGGACAGGGAGGTACGAGCAGTACTTC
. | TRBJ1-6 | . | TRBV28 | CAGARAGYNSPLHF | TGTGCCGGAGCCAGGGCCGGCTATAATTCACCCCTCCACTTT
TRBD2 | TRBJ2-5 | . | TRBV7-6 | CASSETSGGWEQYF | TGTGCCAGCAGCGAGACTAGCGGGGGGTGGGAGCAGTACTTC
. | TRBJ2-4 | . | TRBV10-3 | CAISESLQNSKNIQYF | TGTGCCATCAGTGAGTCATTACAGAATTCCAAAAACATTCAGTACTTC
. | TRBJ1-4 | . | TRBV29-1 | CSVGDISEKLFF | TGCAGCGTTGGTGACATCAGTGAAAAACTGTTTTTT
. | TRBJ2-1 | . | TRBV5-4 | CASSVGTTYNEQFF | TGTGCCAGCAGCGTCGGGACAACCTACAATGAGCAGTTCTTC